The following is a TCR beta chain sequence with its context. What it binds is not known. The V segment lost 5 bases and the J segment 4 bases; nucleotides outside the gene matches: 16. CDR1 is SGHAT, CDR2 FQNNGV, per germline. CDR3 length: 17 amino acids. The table came from immunoSEQ multiplex PCR; TCRdb's copy has only in-frame clones and leaves some out. Of about 2.1 million clones in the sample, roughly 95% were seen once. This entry belongs to a study of shared clonotypes between healthy human individuals. Across the whole study: Each donor contributed plates that comprised three CD4 naive, three CD4 memory, two CD8 naive and one CD8 memory.

Selected positively for CCR7 and CD45RO-negative, naive CD8 cells excluded terminally differentiated effector memory CD45RA+ cells. Study-wide results and caveats: With few donors, the genetic and exposure-history diversity represented was limited.

This clonotype was sampled from a man aged 18 to 29 in good health. Some clones in this sample may be carry-over from other donors' samples. The chain carries TRBV11-2 and TRBJ2-7, with 8 bases that match TRBD1. Material for sequencing was naive CD8+ T cells from PBMCs. The chain's CDR3 is CASSTGGPSRHLYEQYF. For the CDR3, the DNA is TGTGCCAGCAGCACAGGGGGGCCCTCTAGACACCTGTACGAGCAGTACTTC.